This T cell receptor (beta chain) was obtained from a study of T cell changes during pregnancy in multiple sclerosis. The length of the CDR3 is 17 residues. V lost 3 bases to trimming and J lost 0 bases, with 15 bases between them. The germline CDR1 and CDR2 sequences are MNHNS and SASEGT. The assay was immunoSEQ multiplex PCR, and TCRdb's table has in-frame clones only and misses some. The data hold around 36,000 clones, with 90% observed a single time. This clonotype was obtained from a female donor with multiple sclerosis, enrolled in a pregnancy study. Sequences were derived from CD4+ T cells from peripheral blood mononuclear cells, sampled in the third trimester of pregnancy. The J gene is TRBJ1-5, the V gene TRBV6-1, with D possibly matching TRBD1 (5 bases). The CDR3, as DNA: TGTGCCAGCAGTGATAGGCAAAGGGGCTATAGCAATCAGCCCCAGCATTTT. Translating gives CASSDRQRGYSNQPQHF.